This entry lists 7 T cell receptor beta chains sequenced from one sample in a study of T cell repertoires in cytomegalovirus infection. In TCRdb, the reads were re-called with MiXCR into one record per CDR3 protein. The sample lists 150,000 to 200,000 distinct CDR3 sequences, 28% seen once, with approximately 31% in the top ten. Sequencing input: PBMCs. The receptors originated from a human donor in good health (CMV status not recorded). Some clones in this sample may be carry-over from other donors' samples.

The chain links TRBV7-3 to TRBJ1-1, with D unresolved. V was pared by 2 bases and J by 1 base, with 14 bases between. Germline loops: CDR1 SGHTA, CDR2 FQGTGA. The CDR3 sequence is 16 residues long. CDR3 sequence: CASSLLQARGNTEAFF. As DNA, the CDR3 is TGTGCCAGCAGCTTACTCCAGGCGAGAGGGAACACTGAAGCTTTCTTT.

In its sample, this clonotype was seen many times. V gene TRBV7-3 combines with J gene TRBJ2-2; 9 bases match TRBD1. This CDR3 spans 15 amino acids. The V and J ends lost 0 bases and 7 bases, in that order; junction bases with no gene match: 3. Germline CDR1 and CDR2: SGHTA and FQGTGA. CDR3: CASSLTQGAIGELFF. The DNA for the CDR3 is TGTGCCAGCAGCTTAACACAGGGGGCAATCGGGGAGCTGTTTTTT.

With regard to this clonotype: A much more abundant neighbour one base away suggests this may be a read error. V gene TRBV7-2 combines with J gene TRBJ1-1, with D tentatively TRBD1 (6 bases). The germline V and J ends were trimmed by 5 bases and 6 bases, with 16 bases remaining between them. The CDR3 covers 14 residues. From germline, CDR1 is SGHTA and CDR2 FQGNSA. The CDR3 bases are TGTGCCAGCAGCCTTACAGGGTCGGGCGCTGAAGCTTTCTTT. Translation: CASSLTGSGAEAFF.

This clonotype appeared many times. The chain links TRBV7-8 to TRBJ2-2; D is ambiguous. V gave up 2 bases and J gave up 1 base, with 11 bases separating them. This CDR3 spans 16 amino acids. Germline CDR1 and CDR2: SGHVS and FQNEAQ. CDR3 nucleotide sequence: TGTGCCAGCAGCTTAAATCGGAACGGGAACACCGGGGAGCTGTTTTTT. Translation: CASSLNRNGNTGELFF.

The J gene is TRBJ2-1, the V gene TRBV11-2, with 8 bases that match TRBD2. This CDR3 spans 13 amino acids. Per germline, CDR1 SGHAT and CDR2 FQNNGV. Trimming cost V 7 bases and J 8 bases; bases outside gene matches: 7. The CDR3, as DNA: TGTGCCAGCACCCGAGGACTAGCTGATGAGCAGTTCTTC. Protein product: CASTRGLADEQFF. The full variable domain, with the rest looked up from reference TRBV11-2 and TRBJ2-1, is EAGVAQSPRYKIIEKRQSVAFWCNPISGHATLYWYQQILGQGPKLLIQFQNNGVVDDSQLPKDRFSAERLKGVDSTLKIQPAKLEDSAVYLCASTRGLADEQFFGPGTRLTVL.

This clonotype was counted once. The J gene is TRBJ2-7, the V gene TRBV5-1; weak D call: TRBD2 (6 bases). Trimming stripped 4 bases from V and 0 bases from J, with 14 bases between. The CDR3 is made up of 15 amino acids. Looked up from germline, CDR1 is SGHRS and CDR2 is YFSETQ. The CDR3 DNA reads TGCGCCAGCAGCCGCGGGACTCTGAGCTCCTACGAGCAGTACTTC. Its protein product is CASSRGTLSSYEQYF.

The rearrangement joins TRBV7-2 to TRBJ1-2; the D is unclear. The CDR3 loop spans 13 amino acids. Looked up from germline, CDR1 is SGHTA and CDR2 is FQGNSA. Trimming stripped 5 bases from V and 2 bases from J, with 9 bases between. CDR3 sequence (DNA): TGTGCCAGCAGCCGTAGTTTAAACTATGGCTACACCTTC. Protein: CASSRSLNYGYTF.